The following is a TCR beta chain sequence with its context. The target antigen is unknown. This sample was included in a study of vaccination and CD4 T cells after COVID-19. The overall study: Sampling post-COVID took place a median 101 days after diagnosis (range 35 to 161). The study collected post-vaccine samples a median around 67 days after dose two, with a range of 14 to 241. General observations from the study: Spike mono-reactivity applied to 304 of 307 vaccine-specific clones detected in convalescent patients. Post-vaccination, and not before, a median around 86% of reactive clones appeared in convalescent patients.

CD4+ T cells that had been cultured provided DNA sequenced with the Oncomine TCR Beta short-read assay. TCRdb fed the PCR reads into MiXCR, producing one record per CDR3 protein. Seen here are over 15,000 distinct CDR3 sequences, roughly 54% observed once, and the top ten hold 10% to 15%. Trimming shortened V by 4 bases and J by 2 bases, and 12 bases separated the two germline ends. In germline, CDR1 is SGHRS, CDR2 YFSETQ. The CDR3 length is 15 residues. Treatment described: approximately 9-day PBMC culture with coronavirus spike peptide pools or control peptides (ViraFEST assay). The sequencing input was CD4+ T cells from blood, cultured in vitro. The sequence derives from a human donor who had recovered from COVID-19. The rearrangement links TRBV5-1 to TRBJ2-2; D is possibly TRBD1 or TRBD2 (5 bases each). CDR3 amino acids: CASSLEGLNTGELFF. The CDR3 coding sequence is TGCGCCAGCAGCCTAGAGGGGTTAAACACCGGGGAGCTGTTTTTT. Full variable domain (missing parts from reference TRBV5-1 and TRBJ2-2): KAGVTQTPRYLIKTRGQQVTLSCSPISGHRSVSWYQQTPGQGLQFLFEYFSETQRNKGNFPGRFSGRQFSNSRSEMNVSTLELGDSALYLCASSLEGLNTGELFFGEGSRLTVL.